This T cell receptor beta chain was identified in a study of PD-1 blockade in classical Hodgkin lymphoma. Points from the study as a whole: It was CD4+ TCR diversity, not CD8+, that rose significantly by C4D1. Reports indicated that newly diagnosed patients had lower baseline TCR diversity than healthy donors did.

Relapse was seen in all patients after autologous stem cell transplantation, and brentuximab vedotin exposure was variable. The germline V gene encodes CDR1 LGHNA and CDR2 YNFKEQ. The CDR3 runs 15 residues. Produced via immunoSEQ multiplex PCR; TCRdb's table is partial and in-frame only. The sample records about 150,000 clones, nearly 80% being singletons. To note about this clone: The antigen remains unidentified. At one of its ends the junction is not consistent with the germline gene, which may arise from a read error.

The clonotype originates from a human donor with classical Hodgkin lymphoma. Sequences were derived from peripheral blood mononuclear cells (PBMCs), sampled before the second cycle of nivolumab. The genes are TRBV4-2 and TRBJ1-1, with 7 bases that match TRBD1. The CDR3 spells CASSQDRGLRTGVYF. CDR3 bases: TGTGCCAGCAGCCAAGACCGAGGTTTGCGGACAGGCGTCTATTTT.